This T cell receptor (beta chain) was obtained from a study of T cell responses to AZD1222 COVID-19 vaccine. Whole-study findings and limits: Increases in Spike-specific TCR breadth and depth were seen after two AZD1222 doses. Sampled repertoires all dated from after the peak T cell response. Clonal diversity was possibly underestimated, and white British individuals and females predominated among donors.

Sequencing used immunoSEQ multiplex PCR; TCRdb keeps in-frame clones, though not all of them. This table holds 170,000 or so clones, around 88% found once. A remark on this clone: Its target is not known.

Germline CDR1 is ENHRY and CDR2 is SYGVKD. Trimming shortened V by 0 bases and J by 3 bases, and 8 bases separated the two germline ends. The CDR3 runs 14 residues. The specimen was peripheral blood, collected 28 days after the second AZD1222 dose. The genes are TRBV10-3 and TRBJ1-2; the D is unclear. The TCR comes from an adult who received the AZD1222 COVID-19 vaccine. The CDR3 here is CAISESGLDYGYTF. The CDR3 coding sequence is TGTGCCATCAGTGAGTCAGGGCTTGACTATGGCTACACCTTC.